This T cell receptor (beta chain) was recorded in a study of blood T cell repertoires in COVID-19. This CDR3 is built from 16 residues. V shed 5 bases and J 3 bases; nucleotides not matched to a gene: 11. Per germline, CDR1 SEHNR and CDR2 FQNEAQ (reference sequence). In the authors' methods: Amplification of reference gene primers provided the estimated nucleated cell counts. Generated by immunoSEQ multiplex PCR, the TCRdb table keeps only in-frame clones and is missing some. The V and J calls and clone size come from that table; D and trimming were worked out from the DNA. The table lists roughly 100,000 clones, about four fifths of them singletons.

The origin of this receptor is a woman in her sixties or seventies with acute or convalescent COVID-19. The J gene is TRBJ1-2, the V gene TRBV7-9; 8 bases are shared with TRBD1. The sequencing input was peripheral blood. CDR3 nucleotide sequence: TGTGCCAGCAGCCCAGACAGGGGTGGGGTAGACTATGGCTACACCTTC. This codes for CASSPDRGGVDYGYTF.